This entry describes one T cell receptor beta chain. There are 15 residues in the CDR3. From germline, CDR1 is MNHNS and CDR2 SASEGT. J lost 7 bases, V lost 7 bases, and 12 bases had no gene match. The sample belongs to a study of technical replicates of blood from a few donors. The repertoire was sequenced with immunoSEQ multiplex PCR; TCRdb's copy has only in-frame clones and lacks some. The table records about 89,000 clones, about 93% of them present only once. This chain uses TRBV6-1 with TRBJ2-1; 8 bases fit TRBD1. The sample consisted of T cells isolated from PBMCs. This TCR came from a human donor in good health. CDR3 sequence: CASNPIGTGVNEQFF. The CDR3 region has the DNA TGTGCCAGCAATCCAATCGGGACAGGAGTTAATGAGCAGTTCTTC.